This paragraph covers one T cell receptor (beta chain) sequence. V gave up 1 base and J gave up 3 bases; unmatched junction bases: 3. In germline, CDR1 is LNHDA, CDR2 SQIVND (reference sequence). CDR3 length: 15 residues. This specimen belongs to a study of blood T cell repertoires in COVID-19. Turning to the study itself: Acute and convalescent COVID-19 specimens originated in the United States, Italy and Spain.

TCRdb's table, derived via immunoSEQ multiplex PCR, lists solely in-frame clones and lacks some. The sample includes about 170,000 clones, 92% seen only once; the top ten take 4.8%. Those enrolled in Seattle joined during active infection and were followed longitudinally afterward. The chain employs TRBV19 and TRBJ1-1, with 9 positions matching TRBD1. The specimen sequenced was peripheral blood. This receptor was identified in a young man with COVID-19, enrolled during active disease. The DNA for the CDR3 is TGTGCCAGTAGTATAGTGGGGACAGGGCACACTGAAGCTTTCTTT. It specifies CASSIVGTGHTEAFF.